The 23 T cell receptor beta chains given below trace back to one sample, sequenced in a study of regulatory T cells in long-lasting Graves disease (dated by TCRdb to 2020 to 2022). Libraries were prepared through multiplex PCR. Sequencing used an Illumina HiSeq 4000. CDR3 regions were amplified by Arm-PCR with iRepertoire HTBI primers to construct TCR beta libraries. Through fastp at Q25 and MiXCR, TCRdb rebuilt clones from the public reads, retaining in-frame beta chains. Merged by CDR3 protein, the rows form single entries marked with the most common genes and DNA. Within this sample are about 620,000 distinct CDR3 sequences, with less than 20% of them counted one time only. The ten largest clonotypes hold 18% of the sample. The label giving this sample's time point can be read as: newly diagnosed GD, antithyroid drugs for less than 3 months. RNA was extracted from PBMCs in TRIzol for both TCR sequencing and RNA sequencing.

The same sample was also studied in work on T cells in Graves' hyperthyroidism and ophthalmopathy.

Here the sequenced sample was peripheral blood mononuclear cells (PBMCs), taken at new diagnosis, from a patient treated with antithyroid drugs. Receptors were obtained from a woman aged 25 to 39 with Graves disease. Donor details come from another sample of the same person, matched by shared clones.

The V gene is TRBV19, the J gene TRBJ2-3; the D gene is possibly TRBD2 (6 bases). Trimming took 4 bases from V and 10 from J, leaving 12 bases between them. The germline V gene has CDR1 LNHDA and CDR2 SQIVND (reference sequence). The length of the CDR3 is 12 residues. Here the CDR3 reads CASSTGGKAQYF. CDR3 coding DNA: TGTGCCAGTAGTACAGGCGGGAAGGCGCAGTATTTT.

Turning to this clonotype: An end of the junction differs from the germline gene, which may be a read error. V and J are TRBV5-6 and TRBJ1-4, with 9 bases lining up with TRBD1. CDR3 length equals 15 residues. The germline V gene encodes CDR1 SGHDT and CDR2 YYEEEE. In DNA, the CDR3 is TGTGCCGGCAGCCACCCTCCGGGACAGGGCGAAAAACTGTTTTTT. It is translated as CAGSHPPGQGEKLFF. The variable domain in full, with the rest retrieved from reference TRBV5-6 and TRBJ1-4, is DAGVTQSPTHLIKTRGQQVTLRCSPKSGHDTVSWYQQALGQGPQFIFQYYEEEERQRGNFPDRFSGHQFPNYSSELNVNALLLGDSALYLCAGSHPPGQGEKLFFGSGTQLSVL.

The chain employs TRBV20-1 and TRBJ2-3, with TRBD2 matching 7 bases. Trimming cost V 5 bases and J 2 bases; bases outside gene matches: 7. CDR1 is DFQATT and CDR2 is SNEGSKA in the germline V gene (reference sequence). The CDR3 sequence is 14 residues long. In nucleotides, the CDR3 is TGCAGTGCTTTAAGCGGGGTTGCCACAGATACGCAGTATTTT. Translation: CSALSGVATDTQYF.

Only a few counts were recorded for this clonotype. CDR3 coding DNA: TGTGCCAGCAGTTTCGGAGTACTGAGCTCCTACAATGAGCAGTTCTTC. Translation: CASSFGVLSSYNEQFF. V gene TRBV12-3 or TRBV12-4 combines with J gene TRBJ2-1; D gene ambiguous. CDR3 length equals 16 residues. V shed 3 bases and J shed 0 bases, with 12 bases lying between them.

This clonotype was counted a few times. The chain couples TRBV28 to TRBJ2-1; 10 bases align to TRBD2. J was trimmed by 7 bases and V by 1 base; bases with no gene match: 13. The CDR3 extends over 18 amino acids. Germline loops: CDR1 MDHEN, CDR2 SYDVKM. This CDR3 is CASSLYRLAGERVNEQFF. In DNA form, the CDR3 reads TGTGCCAGCAGTTTATACCGCCTAGCGGGAGAGCGGGTGAATGAGCAGTTCTTC.

There are many counts of this clonotype. This sequence joins TRBV20-1 and TRBJ1-2, with 8 bases aligning to TRBD1. The CDR3 spans 13 residues. Trimming removed 5 bases from V and 2 bases from J; junction bases left unmatched: 4. Germline V CDR1 and CDR2: DFQATT, SNEGSKA (reference sequence). The CDR3 sequence: CSARQGQNYGYTF. The CDR3 nucleotides are TGCAGTGCTCGACAGGGGCAAAACTATGGCTACACCTTC.

This clonotype was observed many times. V usage is TRBV27 and J usage is TRBJ1-3; 7 bases are shared with TRBD1. J lost 2 bases, V lost 8 bases, and 9 bases had no gene match. The CDR3 extends over 15 amino acids. CDR1 and CDR2 (germline): MNHEY, SMNVEV (reference sequence). CDR3 in amino acids: CASRNTGAPGNTIYF. CDR3 in DNA: TGTGCCAGCCGTAACACAGGGGCGCCTGGAAACACCATATATTTT.

This clonotype was observed a handful of times. The V call is TRBV7-2, the J call TRBJ2-6, with D tentatively TRBD2 (5 bases). CDR3 length equals 16 residues. The germline V gene has CDR1 SGHTA and CDR2 FQGNSA. The V and J ends lost 3 bases and 2 bases respectively, with 11 bases between them. Here the CDR3 DNA reads TGTGCCAGCAGCTTCGACCCCGGGGCTGGGGCCAACGTCCTGACTTTC. Residues: CASSFDPGAGANVLTF.

The V call is TRBV5-1, the J call TRBJ2-7, with D uncertain. Trimming removed 1 base from V and 6 bases from J, with 14 bases in between. Per germline, CDR1 SGHRS and CDR2 YFSETQ. The CDR3 has 14 residues. CDR3 loop: CASSLPQITSEQYF. The CDR3 region has the DNA TGCGCCAGCAGCTTGCCTCAAATTACCAGCGAGCAGTACTTC.

This clonotype was picked up a small number of times. The chain employs TRBV30 and TRBJ2-5; D is undetermined. The V gene lost 1 base and the J gene lost 5 bases, with 14 bases spanning the gap. Germline V CDR1 and CDR2: GTSNPN, SVGIG (reference sequence). The CDR3 is 14 amino acids. Here the CDR3 reads CAWSEDDLRETQYF. In DNA, the CDR3 is TGTGCCTGGAGTGAGGACGACCTGAGGGAGACCCAGTACTTC.

This clonotype was seen only a few times. This chain joins TRBV11-2 and TRBJ2-5; TRBD2 matches at 9 bases. Trimming took 10 bases from V and 0 from J; bases not matched to a gene: 12. Germline V gives CDR1 SGHAT, CDR2 FQNNGV. The CDR3 sequence is 16 residues long. DNA for the CDR3: TGTGCCACTAGCTTCCTAGCGGGGTGGTACCAAGAGACCCAGTACTTC. It translates to CATSFLAGWYQETQYF.

Ten or more counts support this clonotype. The chain uses TRBV28 and TRBJ2-1, with 16 bases lining up with TRBD2. This CDR3 is 20 amino acids long. The germline CDR1 and CDR2 sequences are MDHEN and SYDVKM. Trimming cost V 7 bases and J 6 bases; bases outside gene matches: 18. The CDR3, as DNA: TGTGCCAGCAACTCTCCTCCGGGACTAGCGGGAGGGGCCGTCCCCAATGAGCAGTTCTTC. This sequence encodes CASNSPPGLAGGAVPNEQFF.

The rearrangement joins TRBV2 to TRBJ1-1; tentatively, D is TRBD1 (6 bases). Per the germline V gene, CDR1 is SNHLY and CDR2 is FYNNEI. CDR3 length: 14 residues. V was pared by 11 bases and J by 2 bases, with 18 bases between. As DNA, the CDR3 is TGTGCCTTTCAGGGGACATACATAAACACTGAAGCTTTCTTT. Translation: CAFQGTYINTEAFF. Supplemented by reference TRBV2 and TRBJ1-1, the full variable domain reads EPEVTQTPSHQVTQMGQEVILRCVPISNHLYFYWYRQILGQKVEFLVSFYNNEISEKSEIFDDQFSVERPDGSNFTLKIRSTKLEDSAMYFCAFQGTYINTEAFFGQGTRLTVV.

This clonotype came up a few times. The gene calls are TRBV5-4 and TRBJ1-1; no clear D. The CDR3 has 13 amino acids. CDR1 SGHNT and CDR2 YYREEE come from the germline V gene (reference sequence). Trimming removed 0 bases at V and 8 bases at J, with 11 bases between. CDR3: CASSLESRGEAFF. CDR3 sequence (DNA): TGTGCCAGCAGCTTGGAAAGTAGAGGGGAAGCTTTCTTT. The full variable domain, in which reference TRBV5-4 and TRBJ1-1 provide the parts outside the CDR3, is ETGVTQSPTHLIKTRGQQVTLRCSSQSGHNTVSWYQQALGQGPQFIFQYYREEENGRGNFPPRFSGLQFPNYSSELNVNALELDDSALYLCASSLESRGEAFFGQGTRLTVV.

This clonotype has only a few counts. V is TRBV3-1 and J is TRBJ2-1; TRBD2 aligns across 11 bases. Germline V lookup: CDR1 LGHDT, CDR2 YNNKEL (reference sequence). The CDR3 is made up of 15 amino acids. With 4 bases clipped from V and 15 bases from J, the junction kept 14 bases outside the gene matches. In DNA form, the CDR3 reads TGTGCCAGCAGCCCGCTCTATGATAGCGGGAGGGCCCTGTTCTTC. Its protein is CASSPLYDSGRALFF.

The V gene is TRBV3-1, the J gene TRBJ1-1, with D tentatively TRBD1 (6 bases). This CDR3 is built from 15 residues. Per the germline V gene, CDR1 is LGHDT and CDR2 is YNNKEL (reference sequence). Trimming pared 4 bases from V and 2 bases from J, leaving 14 bases between. The DNA of the CDR3 is TGTGCCAGCAGCCCTAGGGGGGGCTTTAACACTGAAGCTTTCTTT. This translates into CASSPRGGFNTEAFF.

The chain couples TRBV10-3 to TRBJ2-3; D gene unclear. This CDR3 is 14 amino acids long. The V gene's germline CDR1 is ENHRY and CDR2 SYGVKD. Trimming shortened V by 10 bases and J by 0 bases, and 14 bases separated the two germline ends. The CDR3 loop reads CATSFMWSTDTQYF. The CDR3 coding sequence is TGTGCCACCTCTTTCATGTGGAGCACAGATACGCAGTATTTT.

The sample holds many counts of this clonotype. The chain has TRBV27 and TRBJ2-3; the D gene is possibly TRBD2 (6 bases). Germline CDR1 MNHEY, CDR2 SMNVEV (reference sequence). V was cut by 7 bases and J by 3 bases, with 14 bases left in between. The CDR3 extends over 14 amino acids. This CDR3 is CASTPVGRTDTQYF. The CDR3 region has the DNA TGTGCCAGCACTCCGGTGGGGAGGACAGATACGCAGTATTTT.

This clonotype was recorded many times. V and J are TRBV20-1 and TRBJ2-2; 9 bases line up with TRBD1. The CDR3 has 14 residues. V lost 4 bases and J lost 6; bases outside the gene matches: 6. CDR1 is DFQATT, CDR2 SNEGSKA, per germline (reference sequence). The DNA of the CDR3 is TGCAGTGCTACACGGACAGGGGAGGCCGGGGAGCTGTTTTTT. It is translated as CSATRTGEAGELFF.

Many counts were recorded for this clonotype. This chain uses TRBV11-2 with TRBJ2-3; D possibly corresponds to TRBD2 (6 bases). CDR1 and CDR2 (germline): SGHAT, FQNNGV. Deletions cut 5 bases from V and 4 bases from J, with 10 bases between. The CDR3 is 13 residues long. The CDR3 sequence: CASSRDFPDTQYF. CDR3 DNA: TGTGCCAGCAGCCGGGACTTCCCAGATACGCAGTATTTT.

This clonotype occurred a few times. V usage is TRBV5-8 and J usage is TRBJ2-5; the match to TRBD2 covers 11 bases. From germline, CDR1 is SGHTS and CDR2 YDEGEE. V dropped 4 bases and J dropped 0; count of bases not matched to a gene: 5. This CDR3 has 16 residues. CDR3: CASSKGLADYQETQYF. The CDR3 DNA reads as TGTGCCAGCAGCAAGGGACTAGCGGATTACCAAGAGACCCAGTACTTC.

This clonotype showed up just a few times. The CDR3 DNA sequence: TGCAGTGCTAGCGAGTCCAGCTCTAGACTAGCGGGTCCGAAAGAGACCCAGTACTTC. Its protein is CSASESSSRLAGPKETQYF. The chain combines TRBV20-1 with TRBJ2-5; 10 bases agree with TRBD2. The CDR3 consists of 19 residues. Germline V gene sequence: CDR1 DFQATT, CDR2 SNEGSKA (reference sequence). V lost 3 bases to trimming and J lost 3 bases; unmatched junction nucleotides: 19.

The chain carries TRBV6-5 and TRBJ1-6; the match to TRBD1 covers 9 bases. Germline assignment: CDR1 MNHEY and CDR2 SVGAGI. The CDR3 runs to 15 residues. Losses at the gene ends were 0 bases for V and 8 bases for J; bases not matched to a gene: 2. For the CDR3, the DNA is TGTGCCAGCAGTTACTCGAGGGACAGGGATTCACCCCTCCACTTT. Translated, it gives CASSYSRDRDSPLHF.